The entry below describes one T cell receptor beta chain. Produced via immunoSEQ multiplex PCR; TCRdb's table is partial and in-frame only. The table has fewer than 400,000 clones, about 91% seen once. CDR1 and CDR2 (germline): SGHTA, FQGNSA. There are 16 residues in the CDR3. The trim removed 2 bases at V and 10 bases at J, leaving 12 bases unmatched. The source of the sample is a study of Ad26.COV2.S vaccination and SARS-CoV-2 variants. Treatment in this sample: roughly 20 received Ad26.COV2.S at low or high dose, single or two shots; several received placebo; per-sample allocation not given. The study sampled participants on day 63 after the first vaccine or placebo injection.

Specimen: peripheral blood, collected in a trial of Ad26.COV2.S vaccine versus placebo. This sequence originates from a person between 18 and 60 years old who received the Ad26.COV2.S COVID-19 vaccine or a placebo. The chain recombines TRBV7-2 with TRBJ2-1; TRBD2 matches 9 bases. This CDR3 reads CASSLYNPSGMQEQFF. The CDR3 nucleotides read TGTGCCAGCAGCTTATATAATCCTAGCGGGATGCAGGAGCAGTTCTTC.